Presented here are 7 T cell receptor beta chains from one specimen sequenced in a study of metastatic and nonmetastatic thyroid tumors. All patients reached thyroid surgery having received no treatment beforehand. TCRdb re-processed the PCR reads through MiXCR. This repertoire shows some 40,000 clones, roughly a sixth found once; its top ten account for about 3.8%. The material sequenced was blood. Receptor source: a female donor with papillary thyroid cancer or a benign thyroid nodule (not recorded which). Some clones in this sample may be carry-over from other donors' samples.

Many counts were recorded for this clone. The chain joins TRBV7-3 to TRBJ1-5; D gene unclear. CDR1 and CDR2 from the germline V gene are SGHTA and FQGTGA. V was trimmed by 0 bases and J by 2 bases, leaving 17 bases between them. The CDR3 spans 18 residues. The CDR3 reads CASSLTLKIEGGNQPQHF. The CDR3 DNA sequence: TGTGCCAGCAGCTTAACGTTAAAGATTGAGGGAGGCAATCAGCCCCAGCATTTT. Based on the CDR3 plus reference TRBV7-3 and TRBJ1-5, the full variable domain is GAGVSQTPSNKVTEKGKYVELRCDPISGHTALYWYRQSLGQGPEFLIYFQGTGAADDSGLPNDRFFAVRPEGSVSTLKIQRTERGDSAVYLCASSLTLKIEGGNQPQHFGDGTRLSIL.

This clone was counted ten times or more. Other DNA sequences in this sample translate to the same CDR3. This sequence joins TRBV19 and TRBJ2-7, with D perhaps TRBD1 (5 bases). CDR1 and CDR2 from the germline V gene are LNHDA and SQIVND (reference sequence). Trimming removed 5 bases at V and 1 base at J, with 15 bases between. The CDR3 runs to 15 residues. This CDR3 is CASSRTQDTSYEQYF. DNA for the CDR3: TGTGCCAGTAGTCGTACTCAGGACACTTCCTACGAGCAGTACTTC.

This clone was detected only a few times. A junction boundary mismatches the germline segment, possibly from a read error. The chain couples TRBV6-5 to TRBJ2-1; D unclear. CDR3 size: 15 residues. Germline V gene data show CDR1 as MNHEY and CDR2 as SVGAGI. The CDR3 is CASIYPKGGPNEQFF. CDR3 DNA: TGTGCCAGCATTTACCCTAAAGGTGGGCCTAATGAGCAGTTCTTC.

This chain joins TRBV7-8 and TRBJ1-5; 7 nucleotides agree with TRBD1. Per germline, CDR1 SGHVS and CDR2 FQNEAQ. Trimming took 5 bases from V and 5 from J; bases not matched to a gene: 3. The CDR3 has 13 amino acids. CDR3 sequence (DNA): TGTGCCAGCAGCCCGCAGGGGGATCAGCCCCAGCATTTT. This translates into CASSPQGDQPQHF.

This clone was seen at least ten times. The chain has TRBV2 and TRBJ2-7; D is perhaps TRBD1 or TRBD2 (7 bases each). Trimming cost V 6 bases and J 2 bases, with 17 bases left between them. Per the germline V gene, CDR1 is SNHLY and CDR2 is FYNNEI. This CDR3 region has 15 residues. The CDR3 DNA reads TGTGCCAGCAGCCAAAACGGGGGGACAGCCTACGAGCAGTACTTC. Protein product: CASSQNGGTAYEQYF.

The rearrangement links TRBV28 to TRBJ1-5; tentatively, D is TRBD1 (5 bases). CDR1 is MDHEN, CDR2 SYDVKM, per germline. This CDR3 spans 15 amino acids. V gave up 3 bases and J gave up 5 bases, with 14 bases separating them. CDR3 loop: CASSFYRRGHQPQHF. The CDR3 DNA reads as TGTGCCAGCAGTTTCTACAGGCGGGGTCATCAGCCCCAGCATTTT.

This clone was found a few times. A junction end diverges from the germline sequence, so it may reflect a read error. This rearrangement joins TRBV19 to TRBJ2-7; 8 bases agree with TRBD1. This CDR3 contains 13 residues. Germline loops: CDR1 LNHDA, CDR2 SQIVND (reference sequence). The CDR3 region has the DNA TGTTCCAGCAGTACAGGACAGGGTGACGAGCAGTACTTC. Amino acid sequence: CSSSTGQGDEQYF.